These 12 T cell receptor beta chains were all obtained from the same sample, sequenced in a study of blood T cell repertoires in COVID-19. The repertoire was sequenced with immunoSEQ multiplex PCR; TCRdb's copy has only in-frame clones and lacks some. Here the sample spans fewer than 250,000 clones, about 80% being singletons. Sequences were obtained from peripheral blood. These receptors came from a woman in her thirties or forties with active or convalescent COVID-19.

This chain links TRBV7-2 with TRBJ1-2; D is ambiguous. Trimming shortened V by 1 base and J by 4 bases, and 13 bases separated the two germline ends. CDR1 is SGHTA and CDR2 is FQGNSA in the germline V gene. The CDR3 sequence is 15 residues long. In DNA, the CDR3 is TGTGCCAGCAGCTTAGACAGCCCTACCTCCTATGGCTACACCTTC. Translating gives CASSLDSPTSYGYTF.

V gene TRBV7-9 combines with J gene TRBJ1-2; no clear D gene. This CDR3 is built from 15 residues. Germline loops: CDR1 SEHNR, CDR2 FQNEAQ (reference sequence). Trimming left V 0 bases short and J 7 bases short, with 15 bases between. CDR3 DNA: TGTGCCAGCAGCTTAGCGTCCGCAGAAAAATTTGGCTACACCTTC. Amino acid sequence: CASSLASAEKFGYTF.

The J gene is TRBJ1-1, the V gene TRBV2, with TRBD1 as a possible D gene (5 bases). Germline loops: CDR1 SNHLY, CDR2 FYNNEI. Trimming removed 9 bases from V and 1 base from J, with 12 bases in between. The CDR3 has 13 residues. CDR3 protein: CASAGLPNTEAFF. The CDR3 DNA follows: TGTGCCAGTGCGGGACTTCCGAACACTGAAGCTTTCTTT.

The sample holds one count of this clone. The CDR3 nucleotides are TGTGCCAGCAGCCTAGGGACAGACAACTATGGCTACACCTTC. Amino acid sequence: CASSLGTDNYGYTF. This rearrangement joins TRBV5-4 to TRBJ1-2, with TRBD1 matching 7 bases. V shed 4 bases and J 2 bases; nucleotides not matched to a gene: 5. Per germline, CDR1 SGHNT and CDR2 YYREEE (reference sequence). The CDR3 sequence is 14 residues long.

The chain is built from TRBV10-1 and TRBJ1-3, with D maybe TRBD1 (5 bases). The V gene's germline CDR1 is WNHNN and CDR2 SYGVQD (reference sequence). V shed 7 bases and J shed 2 bases, with 15 bases lying between them. The CDR3 is 15 amino acids. CDR3 coding DNA: TGCGCCAGCACCCTCGATCAGGGTCCTGGAAACACCATATATTTT. It codes for CASTLDQGPGNTIYF.

In the case of this clone: The same CDR3 is also encoded by other DNA sequences in this sample. The gene calls are TRBV19 and TRBJ2-7; 8 nucleotides agree with TRBD1. V lost 6 bases and J lost 2; bases outside the gene matches: 6. This CDR3 has 14 residues. Germline loops: CDR1 LNHDA, CDR2 SQIVND (reference sequence). CDR3 amino acids: CASRPPGQAYEQYF. CDR3 bases: TGTGCCAGTAGACCCCCGGGACAGGCCTACGAGCAGTACTTC.

The rearrangement joins TRBV21-1 to TRBJ1-2; the table's D call, TRBD1, has no DNA check behind it. TRBV21-1 is an annotated pseudogene. This CDR3 is built from 15 residues. DNA of the CDR3: TGTGCCAGCAGCAAAATGGGGGCGCGGGTCTATGGCTACACCTTC. This gives the protein CASSKMGARVYGYTF.

The chain recombines TRBV6-5 with TRBJ1-2, with unresolved D. Germline V gives CDR1 MNHEY, CDR2 SVGAGI. The CDR3 loop spans 14 amino acids. Trimming took 0 bases from V and 4 from J, leaving 9 bases between them. The CDR3 is CASSYSVGSYGYTF. CDR3 DNA sequence: TGTGCCAGCAGTTACTCGGTTGGTAGCTATGGCTACACCTTC.

The rearrangement uses TRBV12-5 and TRBJ1-2; D is perhaps TRBD1 (6 bases). CDR1 is LGHNT and CDR2 is FRNRAP in the germline V gene. The CDR3 consists of 15 residues. V was cut by 2 bases and J by 0 bases, with 10 bases left in between. CDR3 bases: TGTGCTAGTGGTTTGACAGGGCCAACTAACTATGGCTACACCTTC. Its translation: CASGLTGPTNYGYTF.

The chain has TRBV28 and TRBJ1-5; D might be TRBD1 (5 bases). Germline lookup yields CDR1 MDHEN and CDR2 SYDVKM. V was clipped by 1 base and J by 0 bases, with 13 bases between them. The length of the CDR3 is 17 residues. CDR3: CASSLSQGSFSNQPQHF. As DNA, the CDR3 is TGTGCCAGCAGTTTATCGCAGGGTTCATTTAGCAATCAGCCCCAGCATTTT.

The V gene is TRBV23-1, the J gene TRBJ1-1; TRBD1 is a possible D gene (6 bases). TRBV23-1 is flagged as an ORF with uncertain function. V was cut by 0 bases and J by 5 bases, with 16 bases left in between. This CDR3 spans 16 amino acids. The DNA of the CDR3 is TGCGCCAGCAGTCAATCAACAGGGACCAGACGTACTGAAGCTTTCTTT. Protein sequence: CASSQSTGTRRTEAFF.

This clone was seen once. The junction and the germline gene differ at one end; a read error may be behind it. The J gene is TRBJ1-1, the V gene TRBV7-7, with D maybe TRBD1 (6 bases). Germline-derived CDR1 and CDR2 are SSHAT and FNYEAQ (reference sequence). There are 13 residues in the CDR3. CDR3 DNA sequence: TGTGCTAGCAGCCCGCAGGGGATCACTGAAGCTTTCTTT. This codes for CASSPQGITEAFF.